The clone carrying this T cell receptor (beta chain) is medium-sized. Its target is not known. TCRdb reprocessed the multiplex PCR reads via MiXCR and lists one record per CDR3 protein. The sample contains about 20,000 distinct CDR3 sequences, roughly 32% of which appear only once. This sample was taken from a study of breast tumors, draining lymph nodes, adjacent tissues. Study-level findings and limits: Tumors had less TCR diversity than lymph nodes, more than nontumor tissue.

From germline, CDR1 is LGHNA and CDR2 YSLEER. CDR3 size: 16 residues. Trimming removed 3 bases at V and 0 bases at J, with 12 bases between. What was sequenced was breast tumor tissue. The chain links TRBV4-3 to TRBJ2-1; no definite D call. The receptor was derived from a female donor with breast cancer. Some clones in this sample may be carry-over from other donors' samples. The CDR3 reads CASSQSYPPSYNEQFF. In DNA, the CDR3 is TGCGCCAGCAGCCAGTCCTACCCCCCCTCCTACAATGAGCAGTTCTTC.